Below, 30 T cell receptor beta chains from the same sample are listed, as sequenced in a study of STAT3 mutations in large granular lymphocyte leukemia. Overall study findings and caveats: Every T-cell large granular lymphocyte leukemia patient had at least one immunodominant TCR beta clonotype.

The antigens these receptors bind are not known. The data were produced by immunoSEQ multiplex PCR, yet TCRdb's version contains in-frame clones alone and is incomplete. The sample lists just over 15,000 clones, 85% to 95% occurring once. What was sequenced was peripheral blood mononuclear cells. These receptors were obtained from a woman aged 45-59 years with T-cell large granular lymphocyte leukemia. Some clones in this sample may be carry-over from other donors' samples.

This chain connects TRBV28 to TRBJ2-7; TRBD2 aligns across 13 bases. The germline CDR1 and CDR2 sequences are MDHEN and SYDVKM. V lost 5 bases, J lost 4 bases, and 11 bases stayed unmatched. This CDR3 spans 17 amino acids. CDR3 nucleotides: TGTGCCAGCAGTCTCGGACTAGCGGGAGAGGCCGATTACGAGCAGTACTTC. Translation: CASSLGLAGEADYEQYF.

The genes are TRBV4-3 and TRBJ2-1; D remains unclear. V was trimmed by 2 bases and J by 5 bases, leaving 10 bases between them. Germline V gene sequence: CDR1 LGHNA, CDR2 YSLEER. CDR3 size: 14 residues. Written as DNA, the CDR3 is TGCGCCAGCAGCCAAACAAGGCGGCACAATGAGCAGTTCTTC. Its protein product is CASSQTRRHNEQFF.

This clone was detected only a few times. The chain combines TRBV29-1 with TRBJ1-2; D perhaps matches TRBD1 (5 bases). The CDR3 sequence is 13 residues long. The germline CDR1 and CDR2 sequences are SQVTM and ANQGSEA. V was trimmed by 6 bases and J by 0 bases, leaving 11 bases between them. This chain's CDR3 is CSVGGGPNYGYTF. The CDR3 DNA reads TGCAGCGTGGGGGGAGGGCCTAACTATGGCTACACCTTC.

The chain carries TRBV5-1 and TRBJ1-2; D unresolved. The CDR3 runs to 14 residues. The V gene's germline CDR1 is SGHRS and CDR2 YFSETQ. Trimming shortened V by 3 bases and J by 7 bases, and 16 bases separated the two germline ends. The CDR3 loop reads CASSSSAGGSGYTF. The CDR3 DNA sequence: TGCGCCAGCAGCTCTTCGGCCGGCGGGTCTGGCTACACCTTC.

This chain links TRBV6-6 with TRBJ1-2; 8 bases match TRBD1. This CDR3 comprises 15 residues. The germline V gene has CDR1 MNHNY and CDR2 SVGAGI (reference sequence). Trimming at V came to 4 bases and at J to 5 bases, leaving 9 bases not matched to a gene. The CDR3 protein is CASSFPGQGGYGYTF. For the CDR3, the DNA is TGTGCCAGCAGTTTCCCCGGACAGGGAGGGTATGGCTACACCTTC.

The chain recombines TRBV29-1 with TRBJ1-2; D may be TRBD1 (5 bases). V was trimmed by 4 bases and J by 2 bases, leaving 14 bases between them. The germline CDR1 and CDR2 sequences are SQVTM and ANQGSEA. The CDR3 covers 14 residues. CDR3: CSVGEGRENYGYTF. The CDR3 nucleotides are TGCAGCGTTGGGGAGGGCAGGGAGAACTATGGCTACACCTTC.

The chain's CDR3 is CASSLGSGRLGSYNEQFF. In nucleotides, the CDR3 is TGTGCCAGCAGCTTAGGCAGCGGGAGGTTGGGTTCCTACAATGAGCAGTTCTTC. The V gene is TRBV11-2, the J gene TRBJ2-1; 9 bases match TRBD2. V shed 1 base and J 1 base; nucleotides not matched to a gene: 8. From germline, CDR1 is SGHAT and CDR2 FQNNGV. The length of the CDR3 is 18 residues. Full variable domain (missing parts from reference TRBV11-2 and TRBJ2-1): EAGVAQSPRYKIIEKRQSVAFWCNPISGHATLYWYQQILGQGPKLLIQFQNNGVVDDSQLPKDRFSAERLKGVDSTLKIQPAKLEDSAVYLCASSLGSGRLGSYNEQFFGPGTRLTVL.

DNA for the CDR3: TGTGCCAGCAGTTTATACGCTGAAGCTTTCTTT. Amino acids: CASSLYAEAFF. The chain uses TRBV28 and TRBJ1-1; D is ambiguous. The CDR3 spans 11 residues. Germline values: CDR1 MDHEN, CDR2 SYDVKM. Trimming removed 1 base from V and 6 bases from J, with 3 bases in between.

The chain couples TRBV19 to TRBJ2-6, with 8 nucleotides matching TRBD1. The junction had 7 bases not matched to a gene; V was cut back by 8 bases and J by 4 bases. CDR1 and CDR2 from the germline V gene are LNHDA and SQIVND (reference sequence). The CDR3 spans 15 residues. The CDR3 DNA reads TGTGCCAGTCACGGACAGGGAACCGGGGCCAACGTCCTGACTTTC. It specifies CASHGQGTGANVLTF.

The V call is TRBV7-2, the J call TRBJ1-1; possibly TRBD1 for D (5 bases). Per germline, CDR1 SGHTA and CDR2 FQGNSA. V was cut by 0 bases and J by 10 bases, with 9 bases left in between. This CDR3 has 12 residues. CDR3 sequence reads: CASSLAGLGAFF. The CDR3 bases are TGTGCCAGCAGCTTAGCGGGGCTTGGAGCTTTCTTT.

The chain combines TRBV30 with TRBJ2-1, with TRBD1 matching 10 bases. Looked up from germline, CDR1 is GTSNPN and CDR2 is SVGIG (reference sequence). The CDR3 has 15 amino acids. V lost 4 bases to trimming and J lost 5 bases; unmatched junction nucleotides: 8. The CDR3 region has the DNA TGTGCCTGGAATCCGGGACAGGGGAACAACAATGAGCAGTTCTTC. This translates into CAWNPGQGNNNEQFF.

The CDR3 nucleotides are TGTGCCAGCAGCCAGGGTAGGCAAGAGACCCAGTACTTC. Protein: CASSQGRQETQYF. The chain recombines TRBV4-2 with TRBJ2-5, with D hard to call. This CDR3 region has 13 residues. Germline CDR1 is LGHNA and CDR2 is YNFKEQ. V was clipped by 3 bases and J by 2 bases, with 7 bases between them.

The chain uses TRBV4-3 and TRBJ2-7; 7 positions agree with TRBD2. From germline, CDR1 is LGHNA and CDR2 YSLEER. The CDR3 has 17 amino acids. The J segment lost 0 bases and the V segment lost 1 base, leaving 9 bases of the junction unmatched. CDR3 region: CASSQVQVAGSSYEQYF. CDR3 nucleotides: TGCGCCAGCAGCCAAGTGCAAGTAGCGGGTAGCTCCTACGAGCAGTACTTC.

The rearrangement uses TRBV7-9 and TRBJ1-3, with TRBD1 matching over 7 bases. Germline assignment: CDR1 SEHNR and CDR2 FQNEAQ (reference sequence). The CDR3 sequence is 15 residues long. Trimming took 5 bases from V and 0 from J; bases not matched to a gene: 4. DNA of the CDR3: TGTGCCAGCAGCCCGGACAGGAGCTCTGGAAACACCATATATTTT. This translates into CASSPDRSSGNTIYF.

This clone appeared once. This sequence joins TRBV27 and TRBJ2-2, with D possibly matching TRBD2 (6 bases). The germline V gene encodes CDR1 MNHEY and CDR2 SMNVEV (reference sequence). The CDR3 has 14 amino acids. Trimming left V 5 bases short and J 5 bases short, with 12 bases between. CDR3 nucleotides: TGTGCCAGCAGTCCCCGGGAGAGGACCGGGGAGCTGTTTTTT. Residues: CASSPRERTGELFF.

This clone was seen a single time. The chain uses TRBV28 and TRBJ2-7, with D hard to call. Germline V gives CDR1 MDHEN, CDR2 SYDVKM. The CDR3 sequence is 12 residues long. V shed 6 bases and J shed 9 bases, with 15 bases lying between them. CDR3 sequence reads: CASRPQASGQYF. The CDR3 DNA reads as TGTGCCAGCAGGCCCCAGGCCTCGGGGCAGTACTTC.

The chain joins TRBV5-5 to TRBJ2-7, with D possibly matching TRBD1 (6 bases). CDR1 is SGHKS and CDR2 is YYEKEE in the germline V gene (reference sequence). The CDR3 runs to 12 residues. The V and J ends lost 4 bases and 5 bases respectively, with 10 bases between them. The CDR3 is CASSLQGHEQYF. In DNA form, the CDR3 reads TGTGCCAGCAGCCTACAGGGCCACGAGCAGTACTTC.

V is TRBV29-1 and J is TRBJ1-3; no reliable D call. Trimming left V 3 bases short and J 4 bases short, with 7 bases between. CDR1 SQVTM and CDR2 ANQGSEA come from the germline V gene. The CDR3 sequence is 12 residues long. The CDR3 nucleotides read TGCAGCGTTGAGGGAAGGGGAAACACCATATATTTT. This sequence encodes CSVEGRGNTIYF.

The chain uses TRBV5-1 and TRBJ2-7; a weak D match, TRBD1 (6 bases). V shed 4 bases and J shed 1 base, with 15 bases lying between them. Germline values: CDR1 SGHRS, CDR2 YFSETQ. CDR3 size: 15 residues. The CDR3 spells CASSQGSSISYEQYF. The CDR3, as DNA: TGCGCCAGCAGCCAGGGGTCCTCTATTTCCTACGAGCAGTACTTC.

This rearrangement joins TRBV7-9 to TRBJ1-1; weak D call: TRBD1 (6 bases). The CDR3 consists of 11 residues. V lost 4 bases and J lost 11, with 11 bases in between. Germline V gene data show CDR1 as SEHNR and CDR2 as FQNEAQ (reference sequence). The CDR3 region is CASSSAGAAFF. The CDR3 nucleotides read TGTGCCAGCAGCTCGGCAGGGGCGGCTTTCTTT. Full variable domain (rest looked up from reference TRBV7-9 and TRBJ1-1): DTGVSQNPRHKITKRGQNVTFRCDPISEHNRLYWYRQTLGQGPEFLTYFQNEAQLEKSRLLSDRFSAERPKGSFSTLEIQRTEQGDSAMYLCASSSAGAAFFGQGTRLTVV.

The chain combines TRBV10-3 with TRBJ1-5, with D possibly being TRBD1 (5 bases). CDR1 is ENHRY, CDR2 SYGVKD, per germline. The length of the CDR3 is 14 residues. Trimming removed 4 bases from V and 2 bases from J, with 9 bases in between. The CDR3 nucleotides are TGTGCCATCAGTGCTGGGGCAGGCAATCAGCCCCAGCATTTT. Translated, it gives CAISAGAGNQPQHF.

The count of this clone is one. This chain uses TRBV6-5 with TRBJ1-1, with D perhaps matching TRBD1 (5 bases). The germline CDR1 and CDR2 sequences are MNHEY and SVGAGI. This CDR3 has 13 residues. The ends were cut back, 2 bases at V and 8 bases at J, with 12 bases in the middle. The CDR3 region is CASSYKGRGEAFF. The CDR3 bases are TGTGCCAGCAGTTACAAGGGGCGAGGGGAAGCTTTCTTT.

This chain uses TRBV27 with TRBJ1-1; D unclear. Trimming took off 0 bases at V and 1 base at J, with 6 bases between the two ends. CDR3 length: 14 amino acids. Germline V gives CDR1 MNHEY, CDR2 SMNVEV (reference sequence). The CDR3 loop is CASSLSRGNTEAFF. In nucleotides, the CDR3 is TGTGCCAGCAGTTTATCGAGAGGGAACACTGAAGCTTTCTTT.

The chain joins TRBV5-1 to TRBJ1-2, with D hard to call. Germline V gives CDR1 SGHRS, CDR2 YFSETQ. The CDR3 is 13 residues long. V was shortened by 2 bases and J by 3 bases, with 8 bases between the two germline ends. The CDR3 protein is CASSFDTYYGYTF. CDR3 coding DNA: TGCGCCAGCAGCTTCGACACCTACTATGGCTACACCTTC. The variable domain in full, with the rest retrieved from reference TRBV5-1 and TRBJ1-2, is KAGVTQTPRYLIKTRGQQVTLSCSPISGHRSVSWYQQTPGQGLQFLFEYFSETQRNKGNFPGRFSGRQFSNSRSEMNVSTLELGDSALYLCASSFDTYYGYTFGSGTRLTVV.

This clone came up once. The chain joins TRBV18 to TRBJ1-1; TRBD1 matches at 7 bases. V lost 5 bases to trimming and J lost 5 bases; unmatched junction nucleotides: 8. Looked up from germline, CDR1 is KGHSH and CDR2 is LQKENI. CDR3 length: 14 residues. This CDR3 is CASSADREETEAFF. As DNA, the CDR3 is TGTGCCAGCTCAGCCGACAGGGAAGAAACTGAAGCTTTCTTT.

This clone was recorded once. The V gene is TRBV4-1, the J gene TRBJ2-7, with D maybe TRBD2 (5 bases). Looked up from germline, CDR1 is MGHRA and CDR2 is YSYEKL. Trimming took 2 bases from V and 3 from J, leaving 11 bases between them. CDR3 length: 14 amino acids. CDR3 in DNA: TGCGCCAGCAGCCAACGAGGAGGTAACTACGAGCAGTACTTC. Its protein is CASSQRGGNYEQYF.

The chain has TRBV4-3 and TRBJ2-3; D remains ambiguous. The CDR3 totals 14 residues. Between the trimmed V and J ends, which lost 4 bases and 2 bases, there was a span of 10 bases. Germline assignment: CDR1 LGHNA and CDR2 YSLEER. CDR3 bases: TGCGCCAGCAGCCTTTCACGGACCACAGATACGCAGTATTTT. It yields the protein CASSLSRTTDTQYF.

V and J are TRBV7-2 and TRBJ1-2, with TRBD1 matching 9 bases. This CDR3 has 16 amino acids. Trimming at V came to 5 bases and at J to 0 bases, leaving 7 bases not matched to a gene. The germline V gene encodes CDR1 SGHTA and CDR2 FQGNSA. In DNA, the CDR3 is TGTGCCAGCAGCCTGGGGACAGGGCTTACTAACTATGGCTACACCTTC. Translating gives CASSLGTGLTNYGYTF. The variable domain in full, completed from reference TRBV7-2 and TRBJ1-2, reads GAGVSQSPSNKVTEKGKDVELRCDPISGHTALYWYRQSLGQGLEFLIYFQGNSAPDKSGLPSDRFSAERTGGSVSTLTIQRTQQEDSAVYLCASSLGTGLTNYGYTFGSGTRLTVV.

The V gene is TRBV19, the J gene TRBJ2-3; D might be TRBD2 (6 bases). Germline V CDR1 and CDR2: LNHDA, SQIVND (reference sequence). Trimming stripped 6 bases from V and 0 bases from J, with 16 bases between. The CDR3 length is 16 residues. Written as DNA, the CDR3 is TGTGCCAGTAGCCGAGGGCGGGGCACTAGCACAGATACGCAGTATTTT. It encodes CASSRGRGTSTDTQYF.

The J gene is TRBJ2-7, the V gene TRBV5-4; 8 nucleotides match TRBD2. V shed 0 bases, J shed 3 bases, and the junction held 5 bases outside the gene matches. The length of the CDR3 is 15 residues. Germline CDR1 reads SGHNT; CDR2 reads YYREEE (reference sequence). The CDR3 spells CASSLGGLGVYEQYF. The CDR3 region has the DNA TGTGCCAGCAGCTTGGGGGGACTAGGGGTCTACGAGCAGTACTTC.